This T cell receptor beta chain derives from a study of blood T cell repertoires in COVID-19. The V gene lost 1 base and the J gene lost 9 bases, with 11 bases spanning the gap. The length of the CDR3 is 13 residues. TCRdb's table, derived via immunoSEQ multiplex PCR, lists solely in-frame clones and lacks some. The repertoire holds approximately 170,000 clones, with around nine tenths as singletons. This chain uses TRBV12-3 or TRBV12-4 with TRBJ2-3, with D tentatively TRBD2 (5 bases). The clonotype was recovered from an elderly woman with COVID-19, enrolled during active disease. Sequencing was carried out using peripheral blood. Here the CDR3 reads CASSLGTSQTQYF. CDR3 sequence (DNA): TGTGCCAGCAGTTTAGGGACTTCCCAGACGCAGTATTTT.